These T cell receptor beta chains were read from a single sample in a study of T cells in Graves' hyperthyroidism and ophthalmopathy. TCRdb itself ran the multiplex PCR reads through MiXCR, one entry per CDR3 protein. Seen here are under 350,000 distinct CDR3 sequences, less than 15% observed once, and the top ten hold 6% to 8%. Sample: blood. These receptor sequences come from a woman aged 25 to 39 with Graves' hyperthyroidism that later progressed to Graves' ophthalmopathy. Each CDR3 is given with its conserved first and last residue. Rows may omit the clone size; those that give it use once, few, many or a size class.

clone size: many; J gene: TRBJ2-7; V gene: TRBV5-6; CDR3 protein: CASSGRGIHYEQYF
clone size: many; J gene: TRBJ2-7; V gene: TRBV30; CDR3 protein: CAWNHGTGGYEQYF
clone size: many; J gene: TRBJ1-6; V gene: TRBV12-3/TRBV12-4; CDR3 protein: CASIREGAGSPLHF
clone size: -; J gene: TRBJ2-7; V gene: TRBV29-1; CDR3 protein: CSPKRWGARSEQYF
clone size: many; J gene: TRBJ1-1; V gene: TRBV11-2; CDR3 protein: CASSPNQDTEAFF
clone size: -; J gene: TRBJ2-1; V gene: TRBV7-9; CDR3 protein: CASTRGQDRQFF
clone size: many; J gene: TRBJ2-1; V gene: TRBV6-1; CDR3 protein: CASSSGSSYNEQFF
clone size: many; J gene: TRBJ2-7; V gene: TRBV18; CDR3 protein: CASSPPDYIYEQYF
clone size: -; J gene: TRBJ1-3; V gene: TRBV9; CDR3 protein: CASSVQTSGNTIYF
clone size: many; J gene: TRBJ1-5; V gene: TRBV6-2/TRBV6-3; CDR3 protein: CASSPLYIYRTYSNQPQHF
clone size: -; J gene: TRBJ1-3; V gene: TRBV18; CDR3 protein: CASSPRQGASGNTIYF
clone size: -; J gene: TRBJ1-1; V gene: TRBV11-1; CDR3 protein: CASTPRGQGAMNTEAFF
clone size: few; J gene: TRBJ2-3; V gene: TRBV29-1; CDR3 protein: CSVVITDTQYF
clone size: few; J gene: TRBJ1-1; V gene: TRBV6-5; CDR3 protein: CASSYRTQNTEAFF